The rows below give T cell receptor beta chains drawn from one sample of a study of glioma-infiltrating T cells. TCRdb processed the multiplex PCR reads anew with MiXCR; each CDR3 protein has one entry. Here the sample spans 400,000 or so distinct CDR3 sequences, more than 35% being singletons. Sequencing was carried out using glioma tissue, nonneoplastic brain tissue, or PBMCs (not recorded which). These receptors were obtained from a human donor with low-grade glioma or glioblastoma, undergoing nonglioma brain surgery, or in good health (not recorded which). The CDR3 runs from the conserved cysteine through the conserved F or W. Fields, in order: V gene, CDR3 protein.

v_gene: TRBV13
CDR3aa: CASSLGLQGAYEQYF

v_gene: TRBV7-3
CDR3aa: CASSLERYTEAFF

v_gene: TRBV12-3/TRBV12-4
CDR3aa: CASSFDRAYQPQHF

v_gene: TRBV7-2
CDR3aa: CASNARANTGELFF

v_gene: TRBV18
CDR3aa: CASSPLGGSGGNEQFF

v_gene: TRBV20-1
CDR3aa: CSARDSWTGPGELFF

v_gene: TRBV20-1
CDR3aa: CSALGTAEAFF

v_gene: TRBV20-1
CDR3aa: CSAAGIGQPQHF

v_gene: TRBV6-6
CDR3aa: CASSYSGLAGTYDQYF

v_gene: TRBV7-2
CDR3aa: CASSPQGGDRETQYF

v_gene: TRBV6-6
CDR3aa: CASSYGARRTDTQYF

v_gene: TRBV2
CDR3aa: CASRRRAGGTYNEQFF

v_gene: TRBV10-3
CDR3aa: CAISDPGSQETQYF

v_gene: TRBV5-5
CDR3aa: CASRHGQAPEAFF

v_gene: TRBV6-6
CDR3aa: CASPTSGGSRDQETQYF

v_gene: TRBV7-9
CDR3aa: CASSVRTADSSGNTIYF

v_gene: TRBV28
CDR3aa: CASRSGGLNTEAFF

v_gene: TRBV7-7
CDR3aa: CASSLTSGRDEQFF

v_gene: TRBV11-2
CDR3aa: CASSLDLRGDPYEQYF

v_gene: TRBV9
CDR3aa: CASSATGTAPNEQFF

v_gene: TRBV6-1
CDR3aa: CASGQGLDTQYF

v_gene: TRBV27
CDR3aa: CASRSTGESSLDTIYF

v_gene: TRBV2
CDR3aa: CASTGGNSPYEQYF

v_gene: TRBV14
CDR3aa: CASSRVLQETQYF

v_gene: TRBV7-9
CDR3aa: CASSLDYLAGAGVETQYF

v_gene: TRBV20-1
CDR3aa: CSAREGLYNSPLHF

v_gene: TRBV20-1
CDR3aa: CSARDRGGLNSPLHF

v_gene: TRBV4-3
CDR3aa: CASSPGLTESQFF

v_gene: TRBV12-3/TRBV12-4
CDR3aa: CASSHDRVANYGYTF

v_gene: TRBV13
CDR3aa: CASSSSRGLNEQFF

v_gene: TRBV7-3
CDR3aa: CASSLSGGNYNEQFF

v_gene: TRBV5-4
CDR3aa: CASSSINTEAFF

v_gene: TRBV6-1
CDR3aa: CASSLGGVFQPQHF

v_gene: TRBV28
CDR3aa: CASSLRGTPYEQYF

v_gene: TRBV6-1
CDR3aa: CASSSHGGQGTEAFF

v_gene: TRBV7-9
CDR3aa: CASSQGLAGAGYEQYF

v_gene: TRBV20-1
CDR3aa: CSARGLAGRSGEQYF

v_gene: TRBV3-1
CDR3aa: CASSHSSKIYGYTF

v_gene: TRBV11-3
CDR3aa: CASSHSLNTEAFF

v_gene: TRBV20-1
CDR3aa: CSASGRAVYEQYF

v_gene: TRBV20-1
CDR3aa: CSARGDGVAFF

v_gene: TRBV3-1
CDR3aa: CASSQDPPQGSQPQHF

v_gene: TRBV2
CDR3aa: CASSGQNYGYTF

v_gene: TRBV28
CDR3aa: CASSSPGQGAGEQFF

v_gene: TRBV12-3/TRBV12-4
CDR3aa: CASSYRWVMNTEAFF

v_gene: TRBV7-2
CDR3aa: CASSLSRDRVPEAFF

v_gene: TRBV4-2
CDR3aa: CASSQGPRGAPTGELFF

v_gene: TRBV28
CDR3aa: CASSFSGSSDNEQFF

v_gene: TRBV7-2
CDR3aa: CASSLAVLGGNEQFF

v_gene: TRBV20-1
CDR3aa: CSARPRTGSYEQYF

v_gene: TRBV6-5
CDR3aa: CASSYGVVDEQYF

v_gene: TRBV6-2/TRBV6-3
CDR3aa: CASTGGWGRANEQFF

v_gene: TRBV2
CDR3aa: CASRRLAGVDEQYF

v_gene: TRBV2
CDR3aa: CASSESPQMGELFF